Each of the 29 T cell receptor beta chains below was sequenced from the same sample in a study of cytomegalovirus exposure and HLA in healthy donors (dated by TCRdb to 2016 to 2017). Receptor amplification or capture employed the immunoSEQ multiplex PCR assay. The multiplex PCR relied on a mix of 60 forward primers for TCR Vbeta segments and 13 reverse primers for TCR Jbeta segments. TCRdb took this table from immuneACCESS and kept in-frame rearrangements with V and J called. Such tables lack part of the clones; where checked against another copy, unresolved V genes explain under half of the gap, and the rest is unexplained. This sample holds some 150,000 clones; approximately 78% were observed only once. Around 3% of the sample is held by the ten biggest clonotypes. What was sequenced was PBMCs. The receptor source for this set is a man younger than 35 in good health and CMV-seropositive.

The table lists this clone with a few counts. The same CDR3 also results from other DNA sequences found in this sample. The J gene is TRBJ2-7, the V gene TRBV28, with D hard to call. V was cut by 2 bases and J by 2 bases, with 4 bases left in between. The CDR3 loop spans 12 amino acids. The germline V gene encodes CDR1 MDHEN and CDR2 SYDVKM. The CDR3 nucleotides read TGTGCCAGCAGTTTACAGACCTACGAGCAGTACTTC. It encodes CASSLQTYEQYF.

The J gene is TRBJ2-7, the V gene TRBV4-2, with 8 bases matching TRBD2. The CDR3 runs 15 residues. The germline gives CDR1 LGHNA, CDR2 YNFKEQ. The V and J ends lost 1 base and 6 bases, in that order; junction bases with no gene match: 8. The CDR3 sequence is CASSQGTAGAPEQYF. CDR3 in DNA: TGTGCCAGCAGCCAAGGAACAGCGGGAGCCCCCGAGCAGTACTTC.

The V and J genes are TRBV6-1 and TRBJ1-1; D is ambiguous. The CDR3 runs to 13 residues. The germline V gene encodes CDR1 MNHNS and CDR2 SASEGT. V lost 5 bases and J 1 base, leaving 8 bases between the germline ends. The CDR3 sequence is CASSWAQNTEAFF. In DNA form, the CDR3 reads TGTGCCAGCAGTTGGGCCCAGAACACTGAAGCTTTCTTT.

This chain links TRBV2 with TRBJ2-5, with 13 bases aligning to TRBD2. This CDR3 comprises 15 residues. The V and J ends lost 6 bases and 5 bases, in that order; junction bases with no gene match: 6. The germline V gene has CDR1 SNHLY and CDR2 FYNNEI. The CDR3 here is CASRLAGGPEETQYF. CDR3 nucleotides: TGTGCCAGCAGACTAGCGGGAGGGCCGGAGGAGACCCAGTACTTC.

The count of this clone is one. The V call is TRBV28, the J call TRBJ1-1; a possible D gene is TRBD1 (6 bases). Looked up from germline, CDR1 is MDHEN and CDR2 is SYDVKM. The CDR3 is made up of 12 amino acids. Trimming cost V 2 bases and J 6 bases, with 7 bases left between them. The CDR3 is CASSLRQAEAFF. CDR3 in DNA: TGTGCCAGCAGTTTACGACAGGCTGAAGCTTTCTTT. Full variable domain (rest looked up from reference TRBV28 and TRBJ1-1): DVKVTQSSRYLVKRTGEKVFLECVQDMDHENMFWYRQDPGLGLRLIYFSYDVKMKEKGDIPEGYSVSREKKERFSLILESASTNQTSMYLCASSLRQAEAFFGQGTRLTVV.

This clone was counted once. This chain connects TRBV29-1 to TRBJ2-5; 8 positions match TRBD1. The CDR3 totals 15 residues. The J segment lost 3 bases and the V segment lost 0 bases, leaving 6 bases of the junction unmatched. CDR1 is SQVTM and CDR2 is ANQGSEA in the germline V gene. The CDR3 loop is CSVEDTGGRKETQYF. The CDR3 coding sequence is TGCAGCGTTGAAGATACAGGGGGTCGGAAAGAGACCCAGTACTTC.

The chain is built from TRBV10-2 and TRBJ2-2, with D possibly matching TRBD2 (6 bases). This CDR3 region has 14 residues. The V end lost 4 bases, the J end lost 5 bases, and 11 bases lay between the germline ends. Germline CDR1 is WSHSY and CDR2 is SAAADI. CDR3 loop: CASSAPGETGELFF. Written as DNA, the CDR3 is TGCGCCAGCAGTGCCCCGGGGGAGACCGGGGAGCTGTTTTTT.

The gene calls are TRBV5-4 and TRBJ1-1; D ambiguous. Germline V CDR1 and CDR2: SGHNT, YYREEE (reference sequence). V lost 4 bases, J lost 1 base, and 8 bases lay in between. The CDR3 has 13 residues. CDR3 loop: CASSPGSNTEAFF. CDR3 in DNA: TGTGCCAGCAGCCCAGGTTCGAACACTGAAGCTTTCTTT.

The chain has TRBV7-6 and TRBJ1-1; weak D call: TRBD1 (5 bases). Germline V CDR1 and CDR2: SGHVS, FNYEAQ. Trimming left V 5 bases short and J 1 base short, with 8 bases between. There are 13 residues in the CDR3. The CDR3: CASSLQANTEAFF. The DNA of the CDR3 is TGTGCCAGCAGCCTACAGGCGAACACTGAAGCTTTCTTT.

V usage is TRBV27 and J usage is TRBJ2-2; TRBD2 matches 7 bases. The V and J ends lost 4 bases and 6 bases, in that order; junction bases with no gene match: 11. This CDR3 spans 16 amino acids. CDR1 and CDR2 from the germline V gene are MNHEY and SMNVEV (reference sequence). In DNA form, the CDR3 reads TGTGCCAGCAGTTATGCTAGCGGTCGCGGCCCCGGGGAGCTGTTTTTT. Protein sequence: CASSYASGRGPGELFF.

The chain uses TRBV6-1 and TRBJ2-2; no clear D. V was clipped by 7 bases and J by 7 bases, with 16 bases between them. The germline gives CDR1 MNHNS, CDR2 SASEGT. This CDR3 has 14 amino acids. This CDR3 is CASTRSGYVGELFF. The DNA of the CDR3 is TGTGCCAGCACCCGGTCCGGGTATGTCGGGGAGCTGTTTTTT.

DNA for the CDR3: TGTGCCAGCAGTCCTAGGACAGGGCCGGGGGATACGCAGTATTTT. Translation: CASSPRTGPGDTQYF. J is TRBJ2-3 and V is TRBV28, with 8 positions matching TRBD1. The CDR3 contains 15 residues. J lost 6 bases, V lost 5 bases, and 10 bases had no gene match. Germline V CDR1 and CDR2: MDHEN, SYDVKM.

The DNA for the CDR3 is TGTGCCACTCGGGGAGCGGTTATCCGTTCCTACGAGCAGTACTTC. Translation gives CATRGAVIRSYEQYF. V gene TRBV6-1 combines with J gene TRBJ2-7; perhaps TRBD2 as D (5 bases). Trimming took 10 bases from V and 1 from J, leaving 20 bases between them. Germline V gene lookup returns CDR1 MNHNS and CDR2 SASEGT. This CDR3 comprises 15 residues.

The genes are TRBV11-2 and TRBJ1-3, with D unresolved. The CDR3 spans 18 residues. V lost 5 bases, J lost 0 bases, and 20 bases lay in between. Germline V gene lookup returns CDR1 SGHAT and CDR2 FQNNGV. The CDR3 here is CASSPRGLPTHSGNTIYF. CDR3 coding DNA: TGTGCCAGCAGCCCCCGGGGATTGCCTACTCACTCTGGAAACACCATATATTTT. Full variable domain (rest looked up from reference TRBV11-2 and TRBJ1-3): EAGVAQSPRYKIIEKRQSVAFWCNPISGHATLYWYQQILGQGPKLLIQFQNNGVVDDSQLPKDRFSAERLKGVDSTLKIQPAKLEDSAVYLCASSPRGLPTHSGNTIYFGEGSWLTVV.

The rearrangement links TRBV11-2 to TRBJ1-3; no clear D gene. Germline V CDR1 and CDR2: SGHAT, FQNNGV. V was cut by 4 bases and J by 3 bases, with 4 bases left in between. This CDR3 contains 12 residues. CDR3 nucleotides: TGTGCCAGCAGCTCCCATGGAAACACCATATATTTT. Protein: CASSSHGNTIYF. The full variable domain, completed using reference TRBV11-2 and TRBJ1-3, is EAGVAQSPRYKIIEKRQSVAFWCNPISGHATLYWYQQILGQGPKLLIQFQNNGVVDDSQLPKDRFSAERLKGVDSTLKIQPAKLEDSAVYLCASSSHGNTIYFGEGSWLTVV.

This CDR3 reads CASSFSGSGRETQYF. DNA of the CDR3: TGTGCCAGCAGTTTTAGCGGGAGTGGTAGGGAGACCCAGTACTTC. This chain links TRBV7-3 with TRBJ2-5; 9 nucleotides line up with TRBD2. CDR1 SGHTA and CDR2 FQGTGA come from the germline V gene. V lost 6 bases, J lost 5 bases, and 10 bases stayed unmatched. There are 15 residues in the CDR3.

The chain couples TRBV5-1 to TRBJ2-7, with 7 bases identical to TRBD1. The CDR3 extends over 15 amino acids. Germline-derived CDR1 and CDR2 are SGHRS and YFSETQ. The V and J ends lost 4 bases and 7 bases, in that order; junction bases with no gene match: 14. CDR3 sequence: CASSEPQGFPTEQYF. CDR3 sequence (DNA): TGCGCCAGCAGCGAACCACAGGGGTTTCCCACGGAGCAGTACTTC.

Note on this clone: Additional DNA sequences in this sample encode the identical CDR3. The rearrangement links TRBV27 to TRBJ1-3; D is unresolved. V was clipped by 3 bases and J by 2 bases, with 8 bases between them. The CDR3 loop spans 14 amino acids. Germline V gene lookup returns CDR1 MNHEY and CDR2 SMNVEV (reference sequence). CDR3 sequence reads: CASSFSGTGNTIYF. CDR3 DNA sequence: TGTGCCAGCAGTTTCTCGGGGACTGGAAACACCATATATTTT.

The chain links TRBV5-1 to TRBJ1-4, with TRBD1 identical over 8 bases. Germline-derived CDR1 and CDR2 are SGHRS and YFSETQ. This CDR3 is 14 amino acids long. J was trimmed by 5 bases and V by 3 bases; bases with no gene match: 3. CDR3: CASSWTGPNEKLFF. The CDR3 DNA reads as TGCGCCAGCAGCTGGACAGGGCCGAATGAAAAACTGTTTTTT.

The gene calls are TRBV18 and TRBJ1-1, with D unclear. CDR1 is KGHSH, CDR2 LQKENI, per germline. Trimming shortened V by 0 bases and J by 9 bases, and 17 bases separated the two germline ends. The CDR3 has 15 residues. The CDR3 reads CASSPPSGVRSKAFF. The CDR3 DNA reads as TGTGCCAGCTCACCACCGTCAGGCGTTAGAAGTAAAGCTTTCTTT.

In DNA form, the CDR3 reads TGTGCCAGCAGGCGGAGCGGGACAAACACCGGGGAGCTGTTTTTT. It translates to CASRRSGTNTGELFF. The chain employs TRBV27 and TRBJ2-2; D might be TRBD2 (7 bases). Germline assignment: CDR1 MNHEY and CDR2 SMNVEV (reference sequence). The CDR3 length is 15 residues. The V end lost 6 bases, the J end lost 2 bases, and 13 bases lay between the germline ends.

This chain uses TRBV11-2 with TRBJ2-5; 12 nucleotides match TRBD2. The J call may be in error: the DNA end matches TRBJ2-7 better. In germline, CDR1 is SGHAT, CDR2 FQNNGV. This CDR3 spans 15 amino acids. The CDR3 bases are TGTGCCAGCAGCTTAAGACTAGCGGGGGTCTACGAGCAGTACTTC. Translating it yields CASSLRLAGVYEQYF.

The V and J genes are TRBV18 and TRBJ2-7; D possibly corresponds to TRBD1 (5 bases). V dropped 5 bases and J dropped 1 base, with 9 bases sitting between them. The CDR3 extends over 13 amino acids. Germline CDR1 KGHSH, CDR2 LQKENI. CDR3 DNA sequence: TGTGCCAGCTCAGTATCAGGGTCCTACGAGCAGTACTTC. This translates into CASSVSGSYEQYF.

As DNA, the CDR3 is TGCGCCAGCAGCCCCGATAGGACAGGGGTCACTGGGGCCAACGTCCTGACTTTC. Translating it yields CASSPDRTGVTGANVLTF. The gene calls are TRBV4-1 and TRBJ2-6; 9 nucleotides agree with TRBD1. This CDR3 is 18 amino acids long. The V gene end was trimmed by 4 bases and the J gene end by 2 bases; junction bases not matched to a gene: 9. CDR1 is MGHRA, CDR2 YSYEKL, per germline.

V and J are TRBV6-6 and TRBJ2-7; 9 positions agree with TRBD2. V shed 10 bases, J shed 0 bases, and the junction held 7 bases outside the gene matches. The CDR3 length is 14 residues. Germline CDR1 and CDR2: MNHNY and SVGAGI (reference sequence). The DNA of the CDR3 is TGTGCCACTGTTAGCGGGGGAAGCTCCTACGAGCAGTACTTC. Translating gives CATVSGGSSYEQYF.

V is TRBV4-1 and J is TRBJ2-7; TRBD2 matches at 7 bases. Germline CDR1 reads MGHRA; CDR2 reads YSYEKL. After removal of 2 bases from V and 7 bases from J, the junction contained 17 bases not matched to a gene. This CDR3 contains 17 residues. The CDR3 DNA is TGCGCCAGCAGCCAATGGGGGGAGGGACGGTTCCCGGGGGAGCAGTACTTC. Protein product: CASSQWGEGRFPGEQYF.

This rearrangement joins TRBV5-1 to TRBJ2-3; 7 positions agree with TRBD1. Germline V gene data show CDR1 as SGHRS and CDR2 as YFSETQ. The V and J ends lost 4 bases and 5 bases, in that order; junction bases with no gene match: 10. This CDR3 spans 15 amino acids. The CDR3 is CASSRDRVGIDTQYF. In DNA, the CDR3 is TGCGCCAGCAGCAGAGACAGGGTGGGCATAGATACGCAGTATTTT. The whole variable domain, filled in from reference TRBV5-1 and TRBJ2-3, reads KAGVTQTPRYLIKTRGQQVTLSCSPISGHRSVSWYQQTPGQGLQFLFEYFSETQRNKGNFPGRFSGRQFSNSRSEMNVSTLELGDSALYLCASSRDRVGIDTQYFGPGTRLTVL.

This chain links TRBV30 with TRBJ1-2; TRBD1 matches at 11 bases. This CDR3 comprises 15 residues. The V gene end was trimmed by 0 bases and the J gene end by 8 bases; junction bases not matched to a gene: 8. Germline CDR1 GTSNPN, CDR2 SVGIG (reference sequence). CDR3 amino acids: CAWSVTGTGGGGYTF. The CDR3 coding sequence is TGTGCCTGGAGTGTGACCGGGACAGGGGGGGGAGGCTACACCTTC.

The rearrangement joins TRBV4-1 to TRBJ2-7; TRBD1 matches 9 bases. Germline CDR1 MGHRA, CDR2 YSYEKL. The trim removed 3 bases at V and 4 bases at J, leaving 19 bases unmatched. CDR3 length: 19 amino acids. In nucleotides, the CDR3 is TGCGCCAGCAGCCAGGCTGGGGGGACAGGGAAAGGCATTTGGTACGAGCAGTACTTC. Translation gives CASSQAGGTGKGIWYEQYF.